This T cell receptor beta chain was profiled in a study of blood T cell repertoires in COVID-19. Study in general: From the United States, Italy and Spain came samples of acute and convalescent COVID-19. PBMCs, B-cell-depleted T cells, or T cells provided the cDNA or gDNA that made up the material.

The table came from immunoSEQ multiplex PCR; TCRdb's copy has only in-frame clones and leaves some out. The sample includes about 99,000 clones, about four fifths of them seen just once. CDR1 SEHNR and CDR2 FQNEAQ come from the germline V gene (reference sequence). CDR3 length equals 15 residues. The junction had 8 bases not matched to a gene; V was cut back by 5 bases and J by 7 bases. The rearrangement joins TRBV7-9 to TRBJ1-5; 10 positions agree with TRBD1. This clonotype was obtained from a man older than 75 with COVID-19, enrolled during active disease. Sequencing input: peripheral blood. CDR3 bases: TGTGCCAGCAGCCCTGGGGACAGGGGTGGGCAGCCCCAGCATTTT. It specifies CASSPGDRGGQPQHF.